This TCR beta chain stems from a study of shared clonotypes between healthy human individuals. This CDR3 has 20 amino acids. Looked up from germline, CDR1 is MNHEY and CDR2 is SMNVEV (reference sequence). V shed 1 base and J 7 bases; nucleotides not matched to a gene: 20. Once extracted for a subset, genomic DNA was divided evenly among several immunoSEQ plates. Sequenced by immunoSEQ multiplex PCR; TCRdb stores in-frame clones only, minus some. The sample holds fewer than 400,000 clones, roughly 70% seen once. Recent acute infections and vaccinations were absent in the healthy HIV-negative adult donors. Splitting of CD4+ cells produced CD45RA+ naive and CD45RA-negative memory subsets.

The sequence was obtained from a young man in good health. Sequencing was performed on memory CD4+ T cells sorted from blood. Indicated subset: CD45RA-negative fraction. V is TRBV27 and J is TRBJ2-1, with 9 nucleotides matching TRBD2. As DNA, the CDR3 is TGTGCCAGCAGTTTATGGGGGACCCAGCGAGCGGGAGGTAGTAGTAATGAGCAGTTCTTC. Translated, it gives CASSLWGTQRAGGSSNEQFF.